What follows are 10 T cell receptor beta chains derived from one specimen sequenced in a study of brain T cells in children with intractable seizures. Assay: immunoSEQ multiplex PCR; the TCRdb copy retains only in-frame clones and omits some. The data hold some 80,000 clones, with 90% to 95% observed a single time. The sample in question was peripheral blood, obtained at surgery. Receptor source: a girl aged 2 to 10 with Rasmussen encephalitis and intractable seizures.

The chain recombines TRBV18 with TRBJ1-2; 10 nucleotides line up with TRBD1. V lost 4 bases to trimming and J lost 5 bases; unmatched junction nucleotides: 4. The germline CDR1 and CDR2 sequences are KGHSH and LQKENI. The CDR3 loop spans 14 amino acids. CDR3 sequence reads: CASSRSGQGYGYTF. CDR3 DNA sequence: TGTGCCAGCTCACGATCGGGACAGGGGTATGGCTACACCTTC. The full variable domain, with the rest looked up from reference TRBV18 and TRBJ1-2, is NAGVMQNPRHLVRRRGQEARLRCSPMKGHSHVYWYRQLPEEGLKFMVYLQKENIIDESGMPKERFSAEFPKEGPSILRIQQVVRGDSAAYFCASSRSGQGYGYTFGSGTRLTVV.

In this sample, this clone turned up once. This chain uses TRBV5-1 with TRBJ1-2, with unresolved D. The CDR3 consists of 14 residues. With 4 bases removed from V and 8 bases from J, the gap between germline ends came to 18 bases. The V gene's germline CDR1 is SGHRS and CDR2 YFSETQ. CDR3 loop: CASSMDGAPRGYTF. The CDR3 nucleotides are TGCGCCAGCAGCATGGACGGAGCCCCTCGGGGCTACACCTTC.

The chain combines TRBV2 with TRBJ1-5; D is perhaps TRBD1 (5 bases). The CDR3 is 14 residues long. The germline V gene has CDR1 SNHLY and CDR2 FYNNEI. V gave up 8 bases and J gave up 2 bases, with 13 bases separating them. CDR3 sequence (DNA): TGTGCCAGCGGGACGGCCTCGGGCAATCAGCCCCAGCATTTT. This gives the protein CASGTASGNQPQHF.

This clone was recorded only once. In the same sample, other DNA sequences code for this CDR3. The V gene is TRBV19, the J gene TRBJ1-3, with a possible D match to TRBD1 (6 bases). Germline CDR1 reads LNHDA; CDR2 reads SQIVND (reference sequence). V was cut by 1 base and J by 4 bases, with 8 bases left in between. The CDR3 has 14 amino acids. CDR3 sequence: CASSIVTGGNTIYF. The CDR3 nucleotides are TGTGCCAGTAGTATAGTAACAGGGGGAAACACCATATATTTT. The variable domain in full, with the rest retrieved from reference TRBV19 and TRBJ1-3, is DGGITQSPKYLFRKEGQNVTLSCEQNLNHDAMYWYRQDPGQGLRLIYYSQIVNDFQKGDIAEGYSVSREKKESFPLTVTSAQKNPTAFYLCASSIVTGGNTIYFGEGSWLTVV.

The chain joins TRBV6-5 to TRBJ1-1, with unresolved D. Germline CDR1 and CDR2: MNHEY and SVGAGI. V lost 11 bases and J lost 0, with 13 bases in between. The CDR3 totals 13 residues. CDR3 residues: CAASRAMNTEAFF. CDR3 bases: TGTGCCGCCTCGAGGGCCATGAACACTGAAGCTTTCTTT.

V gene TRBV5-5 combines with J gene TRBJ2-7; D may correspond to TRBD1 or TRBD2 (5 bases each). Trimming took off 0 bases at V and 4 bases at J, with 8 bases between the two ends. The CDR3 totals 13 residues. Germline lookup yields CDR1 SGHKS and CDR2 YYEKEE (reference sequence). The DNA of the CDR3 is TGTGCCAGCAGCTTGGTGGGGGTTTACGAGCAGTACTTC. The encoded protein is CASSLVGVYEQYF. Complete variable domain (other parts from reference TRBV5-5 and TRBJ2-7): DAGVTQSPTHLIKTRGQQVTLRCSPISGHKSVSWYQQVLGQGPQFIFQYYEKEERGRGNFPDRFSARQFPNYSSELNVNALLLGDSALYLCASSLVGVYEQYFGPGTRLTVT.

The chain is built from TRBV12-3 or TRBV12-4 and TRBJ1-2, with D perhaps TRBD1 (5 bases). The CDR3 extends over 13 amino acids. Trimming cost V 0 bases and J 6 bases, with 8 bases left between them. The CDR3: CASSLARGDGYTF. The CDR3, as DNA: TGTGCCAGCAGTTTAGCTCGAGGGGATGGCTACACCTTC.

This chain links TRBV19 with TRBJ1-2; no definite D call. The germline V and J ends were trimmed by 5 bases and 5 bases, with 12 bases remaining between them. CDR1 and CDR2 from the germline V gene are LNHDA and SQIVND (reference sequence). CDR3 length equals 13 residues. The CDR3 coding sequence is TGTGCCAGTAGTGTGGGTAGGGTATATGGCTACACCTTC. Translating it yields CASSVGRVYGYTF.

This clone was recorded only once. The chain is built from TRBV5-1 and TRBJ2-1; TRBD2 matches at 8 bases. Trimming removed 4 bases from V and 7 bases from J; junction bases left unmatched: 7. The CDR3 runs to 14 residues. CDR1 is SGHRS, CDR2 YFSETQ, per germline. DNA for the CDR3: TGCGCCAGCAGCCCAGGCGGGACTAGTAATGAGCAGTTCTTC. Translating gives CASSPGGTSNEQFF.

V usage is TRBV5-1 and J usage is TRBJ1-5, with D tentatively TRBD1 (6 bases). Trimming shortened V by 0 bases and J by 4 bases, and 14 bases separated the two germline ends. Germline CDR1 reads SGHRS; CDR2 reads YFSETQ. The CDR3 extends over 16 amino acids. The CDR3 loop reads CASSLDGRGRNQPQHF. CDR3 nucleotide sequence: TGCGCCAGCAGCTTGGATGGCAGGGGTAGGAATCAGCCCCAGCATTTT.